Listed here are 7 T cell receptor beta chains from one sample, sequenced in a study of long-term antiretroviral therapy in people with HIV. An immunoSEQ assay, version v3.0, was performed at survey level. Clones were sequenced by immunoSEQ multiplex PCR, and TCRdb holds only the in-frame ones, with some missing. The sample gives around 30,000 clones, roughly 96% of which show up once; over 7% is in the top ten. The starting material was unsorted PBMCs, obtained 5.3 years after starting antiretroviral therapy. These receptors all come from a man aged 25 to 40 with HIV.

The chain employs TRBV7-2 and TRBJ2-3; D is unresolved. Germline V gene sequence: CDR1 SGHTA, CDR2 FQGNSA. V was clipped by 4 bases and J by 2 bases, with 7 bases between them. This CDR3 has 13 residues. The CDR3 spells CASSSYSTDTQYF. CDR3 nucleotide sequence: TGTGCCAGCAGCTCCTACTCCACAGATACGCAGTATTTT.

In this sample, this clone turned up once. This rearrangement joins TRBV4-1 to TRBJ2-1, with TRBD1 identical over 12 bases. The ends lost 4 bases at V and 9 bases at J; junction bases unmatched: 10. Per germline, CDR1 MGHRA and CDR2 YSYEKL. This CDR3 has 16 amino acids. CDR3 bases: TGCGCCAGCAGCCCAGTCGGGACAGGGGGCAGGGGTGAGCAGTTCTTC. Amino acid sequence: CASSPVGTGGRGEQFF.

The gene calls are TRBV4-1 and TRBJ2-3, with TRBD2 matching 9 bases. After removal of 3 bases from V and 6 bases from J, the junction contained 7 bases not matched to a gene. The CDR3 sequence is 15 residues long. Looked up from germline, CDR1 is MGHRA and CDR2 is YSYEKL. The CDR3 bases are TGCGCCAGCAGCCAGGGACTAGCATCCTTCGATACGCAGTATTTT. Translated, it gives CASSQGLASFDTQYF.

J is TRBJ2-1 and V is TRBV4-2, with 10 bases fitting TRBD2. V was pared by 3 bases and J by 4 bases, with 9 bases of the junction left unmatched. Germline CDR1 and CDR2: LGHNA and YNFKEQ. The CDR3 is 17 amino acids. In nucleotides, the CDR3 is TGTGCCAGCAGCCAGGGGGATACTAGCGGGATGTACAATGAGCAGTTCTTC. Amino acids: CASSQGDTSGMYNEQFF.

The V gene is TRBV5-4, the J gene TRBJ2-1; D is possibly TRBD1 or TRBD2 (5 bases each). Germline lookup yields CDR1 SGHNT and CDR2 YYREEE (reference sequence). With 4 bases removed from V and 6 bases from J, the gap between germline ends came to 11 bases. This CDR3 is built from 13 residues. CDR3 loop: CASSEGTANEQFF. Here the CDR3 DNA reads TGTGCCAGCAGCGAAGGGACCGCCAATGAGCAGTTCTTC.

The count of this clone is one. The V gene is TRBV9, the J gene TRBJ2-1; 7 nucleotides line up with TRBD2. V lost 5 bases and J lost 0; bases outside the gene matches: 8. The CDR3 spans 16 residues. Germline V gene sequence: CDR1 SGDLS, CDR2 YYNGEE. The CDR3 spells CASSQGGSSSYNEQFF. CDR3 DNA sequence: TGTGCCAGCAGTCAGGGAGGGAGTAGCTCCTACAATGAGCAGTTCTTC.

In nucleotides, the CDR3 is TGTGCCAGCAGTGCCACGGACAGGTGGCGGGACGAGCAGTACTTC. Protein: CASSATDRWRDEQYF. J is TRBJ2-7 and V is TRBV28; 7 bases fit TRBD1. Looked up from germline, CDR1 is MDHEN and CDR2 is SYDVKM. The CDR3 covers 15 residues. Germline trimming cut 5 bases from V and 5 bases from J; bases unmatched to any gene: 12.